The T cell receptor (beta chain) under discussion was sequenced for a study of control samples from healthy donors and cancer patients. This table comes from immunoSEQ multiplex PCR, and its TCRdb copy is limited to in-frame clones, with some not included. The repertoire includes over 150,000 clones, roughly 92% of them detected once, and around 1.4% sits in the top ten. The clonotype comes from a man aged 25-45 years in good health. The sequencing input was blood.

CDR3 residues: CASSPLKGTMHEQYF. The CDR3 DNA reads as TGTGCCAGCAGCCCTCTGAAAGGGACGATGCACGAGCAGTACTTC. The chain has TRBV14 and TRBJ2-7; possibly TRBD1 or TRBD2 for D (5 bases each). CDR3 length: 15 residues. Trimming removed 4 bases from V and 5 bases from J, with 18 bases in between. Germline V CDR1 and CDR2: SGHDN, FVKESK.